The next 9 T cell receptor beta chains were all read from a single sample in a study of shared clonotypes between healthy human individuals. Here immunoSEQ multiplex PCR was the method, and the copy in TCRdb shows in-frame clones only, minus some. In the table there are some 500,000 clones, about 96% of which are singletons. Input material: naive CD4+ T cells sorted from blood. Subset defined: CD45RA+ positively selected. The source is a woman in her thirties in good health.

This clone appeared once. The V call is TRBV27, the J call TRBJ1-4, with 7 positions matching TRBD1. Unmatched junction bases numbered 3, after V lost 5 bases and J lost 3 bases. The CDR3 extends over 14 amino acids. The V gene's germline CDR1 is MNHEY and CDR2 SMNVEV (reference sequence). CDR3 DNA sequence: TGTGCCAGCAGTAGGGACAGATCTAATGAAAAACTGTTTTTT. It yields the protein CASSRDRSNEKLFF. The full variable domain, with the rest looked up from reference TRBV27 and TRBJ1-4, is EAQVTQNPRYLITVTGKKLTVTCSQNMNHEYMSWYRQDPGLGLRQIYYSMNVEVTDKGDVPEGYKVSRKEKRNFPLILESPSPNQTSLYFCASSRDRSNEKLFFGSGTQLSVL.

The CDR3 DNA reads TGTGCCAGCAGTTTAGGAGGGGCAACCTACGAGCAGTACTTC. Amino acids: CASSLGGATYEQYF. V gene TRBV28 combines with J gene TRBJ2-5; D is perhaps TRBD2 (6 bases). The end of the DNA aligns better with TRBJ2-7, so the J call may be wrong. CDR1 and CDR2 (germline): MDHEN, SYDVKM. This CDR3 spans 14 amino acids.

The V gene is TRBV30, the J gene TRBJ2-7, with D tentatively TRBD2 (7 bases). V lost 6 bases and J 2 bases, leaving 17 bases between the germline ends. Looked up from germline, CDR1 is GTSNPN and CDR2 is SVGIG (reference sequence). CDR3 length equals 14 residues. The CDR3 DNA is TGTGCCTGCCTTGGGGGGGCAGGAACCTACGAGCAGTACTTC. As protein: CACLGGAGTYEQYF.

The rearrangement joins TRBV7-7 to TRBJ2-5; 7 bases are a match to TRBD1. The better agreement between TRBJ2-7 and the DNA end casts doubt on the J call. The CDR3 sequence is 14 residues long. Germline V lookup: CDR1 SSHAT, CDR2 FNYEAQ (reference sequence). CDR3 protein: CASSLSQGAYEQYF. The CDR3 coding sequence is TGTGCCAGCAGCTTAAGCCAGGGGGCCTACGAGCAGTACTTC.

This chain connects TRBV9 to TRBJ2-1; the match to TRBD2 covers 11 bases. This CDR3 is 16 amino acids long. Germline loops: CDR1 SGDLS, CDR2 YYNGEE. The V segment lost 2 bases and the J segment 3 bases; nucleotides outside the gene matches: 4. CDR3 bases: TGTGCCAGCAGCGTCGGTGGGACTAGCGGCTACAATGAGCAGTTCTTC. Translating gives CASSVGGTSGYNEQFF. The complete variable domain, with remaining parts taken from reference TRBV9 and TRBJ2-1, reads DSGVTQTPKHLITATGQRVTLRCSPRSGDLSVYWYQQSLDQGLQFLIQYYNGEERAKGNILERFSAQQFPDLHSELNLSSLELGDSALYFCASSVGGTSGYNEQFFGPGTRLTVL.

About this clone: Other DNA sequences from this sample encode an identical CDR3 as well. This sequence joins TRBV28 and TRBJ1-5; D gene uncertain. Germline V gives CDR1 MDHEN, CDR2 SYDVKM. This CDR3 has 12 residues. V was trimmed by 7 bases and J by 0 bases, leaving 4 bases between them. The CDR3 region has the DNA TGTGCCAGCACATATAGCAATCAGCCCCAGCATTTT. It translates to CASTYSNQPQHF.

CDR3 residues: CASSRIPSYEQYF. The CDR3 region has the DNA TGTGCCAGCAGTCGAATCCCCTCCTACGAGCAGTACTTC. The chain combines TRBV6-5 with TRBJ2-7, with D hard to call. Between the trimmed V and J ends, which lost 5 bases and 0 bases, there was a span of 8 bases. CDR1 and CDR2 from the germline V gene are MNHEY and SVGAGI. CDR3 size: 13 residues.

This clone was detected only a few times. The chain joins TRBV6-5 to TRBJ2-1, with TRBD2 as a possible D gene (5 bases). The V end was cut by 0 bases, the J end by 1 base, with 10 bases between. There are 16 residues in the CDR3. The germline gives CDR1 MNHEY, CDR2 SVGAGI. CDR3 DNA: TGTGCCAGCAGTTACTCGGTCCAGCGGTCCTACAATGAGCAGTTCTTC. This gives the protein CASSYSVQRSYNEQFF.

The chain links TRBV4-2 to TRBJ2-3; D is undetermined. The length of the CDR3 is 16 residues. V shed 2 bases and J shed 0 bases, with 12 bases lying between them. Germline loops: CDR1 LGHNA, CDR2 YNFKEQ. CDR3 region: CASSQSPGTSTDTQYF. CDR3 bases: TGTGCCAGCAGCCAATCTCCCGGTACTAGCACAGATACGCAGTATTTT.